This T cell receptor (beta chain) is drawn from a study of identical twins. Every one of the donors was a healthy Caucasian. CDR3 length: 13 amino acids. Germline assignment: CDR1 SNHLY and CDR2 FYNNEI. V shed 4 bases and J 6 bases; nucleotides not matched to a gene: 3. Template switching added a universal primer site, and cDNA bore unique molecular identifiers. TCRdb re-called the 5' RACE reads with MiXCR, one entry per CDR3 protein. Of about 190,000 distinct CDR3 sequences listed, more than 15% are singletons. These same records also appear under a second study, on T cells expressing NK-cell markers. That paper states: Investigators obtained TCR beta repertoires from sorted CD3+CD56+NKG2C+, CD3+CD56+NKG2C- and CD3+CD56-NKG2C+ T cells. Several donors' CD3+CD56-NKG2C+ cells were dominated by the same clonotypes.

Sequencing used CD8+ T cells sorted from blood. V is TRBV2 and J is TRBJ1-2; 9 bases agree with TRBD1. The clonotype was recovered from a young woman in good health. The CDR3 DNA follows: TGTGCCAGCAGTGGGGGACAGGGCGATGGCTACACCTTC. Protein product: CASSGGQGDGYTF.